One sample yielded the 18 T cell receptor beta chains listed below, sequenced in a study of identical twins. TCRdb recomputed calls from the 5' RACE reads with MiXCR, one row per CDR3 protein. The sample has about 530,000 distinct CDR3 sequences; approximately 20% are singletons. These data were likewise used in another study, on yellow fever vaccine responses in identical twins.

The sequenced sample was CD4+ T cells sorted from blood. The receptors come from a woman in her late teens or twenties in good health.

This clonotype occurred a few times. The CDR3 coding sequence is TGTGCCAGCAGCCTCGACAGGCCTAACAATGAGCAGTTCTTC. Its protein product is CASSLDRPNNEQFF. The chain combines TRBV7-2 with TRBJ2-1; maybe TRBD1 (6 bases). This CDR3 is 14 amino acids long. Germline lookup yields CDR1 SGHTA and CDR2 FQGNSA. Trimming left V 5 bases short and J 5 bases short, with 13 bases between.

The chain combines TRBV6-5 with TRBJ2-7, with D hard to call. Per germline, CDR1 MNHEY and CDR2 SVGAGI. Trimming left V 2 bases short and J 5 bases short, with 16 bases between. The CDR3 runs 15 residues. CDR3 in amino acids: CASSYKGELFHEQYF. The CDR3 DNA reads as TGTGCCAGCAGTTACAAAGGCGAGCTTTTCCACGAGCAGTACTTC.

The chain has TRBV27 and TRBJ2-1; D not resolved. The CDR3 extends over 13 amino acids. Germline V lookup: CDR1 MNHEY, CDR2 SMNVEV (reference sequence). V was trimmed by 4 bases and J by 6 bases, leaving 10 bases between them. CDR3 amino acids: CASSWVAANEQFF. Written as DNA, the CDR3 is TGTGCCAGCAGTTGGGTAGCAGCCAATGAGCAGTTCTTC.

The rearrangement uses TRBV29-1 and TRBJ2-5, with D hard to call. This CDR3 is 10 amino acids long. V was shortened by 3 bases and J by 6 bases, with 5 bases between the two germline ends. Germline V lookup: CDR1 SQVTM, CDR2 ANQGSEA. The CDR3 region has the DNA TGCAGCGTTGATACGCAGACCCAGTACTTC. The encoded protein is CSVDTQTQYF. Full variable domain (rest looked up from reference TRBV29-1 and TRBJ2-5): SAVISQKPSRDICQRGTSLTIQCQVDSQVTMMFWYRQQPGQSLTLIATANQGSEATYESGFVIDKFPISRPNLTFSTLTVSNMSPEDSSIYLCSVDTQTQYFGPGTRLLVL.

This clonotype appeared once. The V and J genes are TRBV20-1 and TRBJ2-5; 13 bases fit TRBD2. The CDR3 is made up of 21 amino acids. J lost 4 bases, V lost 3 bases, and 23 bases had no gene match. The germline gives CDR1 DFQATT, CDR2 SNEGSKA (reference sequence). The CDR3 sequence is CSASGPPLAGGRLAFVETQYF. The DNA for the CDR3 is TGCAGTGCTAGCGGCCCCCCACTAGCGGGAGGGCGCTTGGCTTTTGTAGAGACCCAGTACTTC.

This clonotype was counted between two and nine times. The chain employs TRBV29-1 and TRBJ1-1; D unclear. Germline loops: CDR1 SQVTM, CDR2 ANQGSEA. V dropped 5 bases and J dropped 0 bases, with 4 bases sitting between them. The CDR3 consists of 11 residues. CDR3: CSVRLNTEAFF. The CDR3 DNA sequence: TGCAGCGTTCGGTTGAACACTGAAGCTTTCTTT.

The CDR3 loop is CSAPLAGGRQETQYF. As DNA, the CDR3 is TGCAGTGCCCCACTAGCGGGGGGGAGGCAAGAGACCCAGTACTTC. V usage is TRBV20-1 and J usage is TRBJ2-5, with 13 nucleotides matching TRBD2. The CDR3 covers 15 residues. V was pared by 6 bases and J by 2 bases, with 6 bases of the junction left unmatched. Germline assignment: CDR1 DFQATT and CDR2 SNEGSKA (reference sequence).

The table lists this clonotype with a few counts. The rearrangement links TRBV10-3 to TRBJ2-7, with 8 positions matching TRBD1. J was trimmed by 6 bases and V by 6 bases; bases with no gene match: 7. Germline loops: CDR1 ENHRY, CDR2 SYGVKD. This CDR3 comprises 13 residues. CDR3 protein: CAIRPHQGAEQYV. Written as DNA, the CDR3 is TGTGCCATCAGACCCCATCAGGGGGCCGAGCAGTACGTC.

This clonotype was counted only a few times. This sequence joins TRBV7-9 and TRBJ2-4; weak D call: TRBD1 (5 bases). Germline V gene data show CDR1 as SEHNR and CDR2 as FQNEAQ (reference sequence). The CDR3 loop spans 16 amino acids. V lost 5 bases, J lost 0 bases, and 14 bases lay in between. The CDR3 bases are TGTGCCAGCAGCCCCCAGGGCGGCGTAGCCAAAAACATTCAGTACTTC. Protein: CASSPQGGVAKNIQYF.

This clonotype was seen only a few times. The gene calls are TRBV20-1 and TRBJ2-4; TRBD2 matches at 8 bases. The CDR3 sequence is 18 residues long. The V gene end was trimmed by 0 bases and the J gene end by 0 bases; junction bases not matched to a gene: 10. The V gene's germline CDR1 is DFQATT and CDR2 SNEGSKA (reference sequence). The DNA for the CDR3 is TGCAGTGCTAGAGACGGAACCCCTAGCGGGTTAGCCAAAAACATTCAGTACTTC. As protein: CSARDGTPSGLAKNIQYF.

This clonotype came up once. CDR3 loop: CAISESEQGGGEQYF. The CDR3 nucleotides are TGTGCCATCAGTGAGTCGGAACAGGGCGGCGGCGAGCAGTACTTC. V gene TRBV10-3 combines with J gene TRBJ2-7, with a weak D call TRBD1 (6 bases). CDR3 length equals 15 residues. CDR1 and CDR2 (germline): ENHRY, SYGVKD. V was shortened by 0 bases and J by 6 bases, with 15 bases between the two germline ends.

The V call is TRBV28, the J call TRBJ2-7; 10 bases map to TRBD2. The CDR3 runs 14 residues. J lost 2 bases, V lost 6 bases, and 4 bases had no gene match. Looked up from germline, CDR1 is MDHEN and CDR2 is SYDVKM. CDR3 nucleotides: TGTGCCAGCAGAGAAAGCGGGAGGGCCTACGAGCAGTACTTC. This sequence encodes CASRESGRAYEQYF.

There are a few counts of this clonotype. The V gene is TRBV5-1, the J gene TRBJ2-2; D uncertain. Germline-derived CDR1 and CDR2 are SGHRS and YFSETQ. V lost 4 bases to trimming and J lost 0 bases, with 10 bases between them. The CDR3 extends over 15 amino acids. CDR3 protein: CASSRARPNTGELFF. In DNA, the CDR3 is TGCGCCAGCAGCCGAGCGAGGCCGAACACCGGGGAGCTGTTTTTT.

V is TRBV12-3 or TRBV12-4 and J is TRBJ2-5; TRBD2 aligns across 10 bases. CDR3 length equals 16 residues. The V segment lost 0 bases and the J segment 4 bases; nucleotides outside the gene matches: 5. The CDR3 sequence is CASSLAVTSGRETQYF. The CDR3 DNA reads TGTGCCAGCAGTTTAGCAGTGACTAGCGGGCGAGAGACCCAGTACTTC.

This clonotype was recorded a few times. The chain employs TRBV12-3 or TRBV12-4 and TRBJ2-5, with D tentatively TRBD2 (6 bases). V was clipped by 5 bases and J by 0 bases, with 16 bases between them. The CDR3 consists of 16 residues. This CDR3 reads CASSTRFAGNQETQYF. CDR3 nucleotides: TGTGCCAGCAGTACCCGCTTTGCGGGGAACCAAGAGACCCAGTACTTC.

This clonotype was detected a few times. The chain carries TRBV29-1 and TRBJ1-1; D call uncertain. The CDR3 contains 13 residues. Germline-derived CDR1 and CDR2 are SQVTM and ANQGSEA. Trimming removed 4 bases at V and 1 base at J, with 10 bases between. CDR3 residues: CSVGGGGNTEAFF. CDR3 sequence (DNA): TGCAGCGTTGGGGGTGGAGGGAACACTGAAGCTTTCTTT. Supplemented by reference TRBV29-1 and TRBJ1-1, the full variable domain reads SAVISQKPSRDICQRGTSLTIQCQVDSQVTMMFWYRQQPGQSLTLIATANQGSEATYESGFVIDKFPISRPNLTFSTLTVSNMSPEDSSIYLCSVGGGGNTEAFFGQGTRLTVV.

The sample holds a few counts of this clonotype. The rearrangement uses TRBV9 and TRBJ2-7; TRBD1 might be the D (6 bases). V lost 4 bases, J lost 3 bases, and 14 bases lay in between. Germline CDR1 and CDR2: SGDLS and YYNGEE. The CDR3 runs 14 residues. The CDR3 DNA sequence: TGTGCCAGCAGCCAGGGGCCAACCATCTACGAGCAGTACTTC. It codes for CASSQGPTIYEQYF.

The chain uses TRBV12-3 or TRBV12-4 and TRBJ2-2, with D perhaps given as TRBD1 or TRBD2 (7 bases each). The CDR3 totals 15 residues. V lost 3 bases and J 6 bases, leaving 14 bases between the germline ends. The CDR3 nucleotides read TGTGCCAGCAGTTTTGGTCAGGGGGGGGCCGGGGAGCTGTTTTTT. Translating it yields CASSFGQGGAGELFF.